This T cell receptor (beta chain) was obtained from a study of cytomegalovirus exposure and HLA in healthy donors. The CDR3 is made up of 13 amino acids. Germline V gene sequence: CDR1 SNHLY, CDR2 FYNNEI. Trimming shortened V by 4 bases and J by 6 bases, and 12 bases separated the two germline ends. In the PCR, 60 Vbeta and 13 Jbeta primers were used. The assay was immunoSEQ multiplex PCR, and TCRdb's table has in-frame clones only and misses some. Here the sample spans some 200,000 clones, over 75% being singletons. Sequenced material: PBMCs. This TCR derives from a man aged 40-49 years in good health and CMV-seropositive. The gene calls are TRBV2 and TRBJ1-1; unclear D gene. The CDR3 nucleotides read TGTGCCAGCAGTGTCGAAGTTGGCCCTGAAGCTTTCTTT. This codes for CASSVEVGPEAFF.